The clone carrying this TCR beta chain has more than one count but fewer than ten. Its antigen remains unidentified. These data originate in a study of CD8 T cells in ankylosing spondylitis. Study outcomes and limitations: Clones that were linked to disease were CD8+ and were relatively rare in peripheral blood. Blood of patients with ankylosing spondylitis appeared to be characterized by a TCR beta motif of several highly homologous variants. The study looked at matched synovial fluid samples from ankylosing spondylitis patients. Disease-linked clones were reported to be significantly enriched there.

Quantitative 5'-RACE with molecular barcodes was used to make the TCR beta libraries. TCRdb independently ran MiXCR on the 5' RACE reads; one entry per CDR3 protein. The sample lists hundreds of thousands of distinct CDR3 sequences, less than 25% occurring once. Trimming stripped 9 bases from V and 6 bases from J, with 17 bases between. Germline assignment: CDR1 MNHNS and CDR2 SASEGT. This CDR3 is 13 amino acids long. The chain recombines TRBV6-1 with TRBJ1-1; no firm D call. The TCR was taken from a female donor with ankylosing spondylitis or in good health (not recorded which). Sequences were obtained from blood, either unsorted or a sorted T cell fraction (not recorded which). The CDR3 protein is CASIGRAGSEAFF. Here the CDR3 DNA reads TGTGCCAGTATCGGACGGGCGGGATCTGAAGCTTTCTTT.